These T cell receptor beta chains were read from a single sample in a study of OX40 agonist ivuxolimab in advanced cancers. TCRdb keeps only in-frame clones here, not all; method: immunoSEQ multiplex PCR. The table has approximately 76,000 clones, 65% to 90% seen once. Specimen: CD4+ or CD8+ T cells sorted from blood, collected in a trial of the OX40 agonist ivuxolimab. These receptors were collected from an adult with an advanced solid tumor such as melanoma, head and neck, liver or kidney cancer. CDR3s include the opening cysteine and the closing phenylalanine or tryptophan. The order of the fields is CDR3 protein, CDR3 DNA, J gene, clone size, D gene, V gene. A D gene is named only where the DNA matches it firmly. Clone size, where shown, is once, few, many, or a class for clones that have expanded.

CDR3 protein: CASSPQGRGSTDTQYF; CDR3 DNA: TGTGCCAGCAGCCCCCAGGGGCGGGGGAGCACAGATACGCAGTATTTT; J gene: TRBJ2-3; clone size: -; D gene: -; V gene: TRBV7-3
CDR3 protein: CASSSGPNTGELFF; CDR3 DNA: TGTGCCAGCAGCAGCGGGCCGAACACCGGGGAGCTGTTTTTT; J gene: TRBJ2-2; clone size: -; D gene: -; V gene: TRBV7-2
CDR3 protein: CASREDSGKEKLFF; CDR3 DNA: TGTGCCAGCAGAGAAGACAGTGGTAAAGAAAAACTGTTTTTT; J gene: TRBJ1-4; clone size: -; D gene: -; V gene: TRBV6-1
CDR3 protein: CAWRAPRGDTF; CDR3 DNA: TGTGCCTGGAGGGCCCCCCGGGGGGACACCTTC; J gene: TRBJ1-2; clone size: -; D gene: -; V gene: TRBV30
CDR3 protein: CAWVRGSRGGYTF; CDR3 DNA: TGTGCCTGGGTGAGGGGCTCCCGAGGGGGCTACACCTTC; J gene: TRBJ1-2; clone size: once; D gene: -; V gene: TRBV30
CDR3 protein: CASSPPRGRAGYEQYF; CDR3 DNA: TGTGCCAGCTCACCACCCCGTGGACGGGCCGGTTACGAGCAGTACTTC; J gene: TRBJ2-7; clone size: once; D gene: -; V gene: TRBV18
CDR3 protein: CASSLGPPGQAGGYTF; CDR3 DNA: TGCGCCAGCAGCTTGGGCCCTCCGGGACAGGCCGGAGGCTACACCTTC; J gene: TRBJ1-2; clone size: -; D gene: TRBD1; V gene: TRBV5-1
CDR3 protein: CASSLEDPKGKLFF; CDR3 DNA: TGCGCCAGCAGCTTGGAGGACCCCAAAGGAAAACTGTTTTTT; J gene: TRBJ1-4; clone size: -; D gene: -; V gene: TRBV5-1
CDR3 protein: CASSPGGGRSETQYF; CDR3 DNA: TGTGCCAGCAGCCCCGGCGGGGGGAGGTCGGAGACCCAGTACTTC; J gene: TRBJ2-5; clone size: -; D gene: TRBD2; V gene: TRBV7-6
CDR3 protein: CASSPWEGAETQYF; CDR3 DNA: TGTGCCAGCTCACCCTGGGAAGGAGCAGAGACCCAGTACTTC; J gene: TRBJ2-5; clone size: few; D gene: -; V gene: TRBV18
CDR3 protein: CASSLQGDGETQYF; CDR3 DNA: TGTGCCAGCAGCTTACAGGGGGATGGGGAGACCCAGTACTTC; J gene: TRBJ2-5; clone size: -; D gene: TRBD1; V gene: TRBV7-3
CDR3 protein: CGGGEVYGYTF; CDR3 DNA: TGCGGTGGGGGGGAGGTCTATGGCTACACCTTC; J gene: TRBJ1-2; clone size: -; D gene: -; V gene: TRBV29-1
CDR3 protein: CAWSVVGFTGELFF; CDR3 DNA: TGTGCCTGGAGTGTAGTAGGGTTCACCGGGGAGCTGTTTTTT; J gene: TRBJ2-2; clone size: few; D gene: -; V gene: TRBV30
CDR3 protein: CASSLVQGAKTEAFF; CDR3 DNA: TGTGCCAGCAGCTTAGTTCAGGGGGCAAAGACTGAAGCTTTCTTT; J gene: TRBJ1-1; clone size: -; D gene: TRBD1; V gene: TRBV7-3
CDR3 protein: CASSQLGQETQYF; CDR3 DNA: TGTGCCAGCAGCCAACTAGGCCAAGAGACCCAGTACTTC; J gene: TRBJ2-5; clone size: -; D gene: -; V gene: TRBV7-3
CDR3 protein: CASTPKGKDTQYF; CDR3 DNA: TGTGCCAGCACCCCCAAAGGGAAAGATACGCAGTATTTT; J gene: TRBJ2-3; clone size: -; D gene: -; V gene: TRBV6-5
CDR3 protein: CASSTRGTAGNTIYF; CDR3 DNA: TGTGCCAGCAGCACCCGGGGGACGGCGGGAAACACCATATATTTT; J gene: TRBJ1-3; clone size: -; D gene: -; V gene: TRBV7-9
CDR3 protein: CASSQGQGGGEKLFF; CDR3 DNA: TGCGCCAGCAGCCAAGGCCAGGGGGGCGGTGAAAAACTGTTTTTT; J gene: TRBJ1-4; clone size: -; D gene: TRBD1; V gene: TRBV4-3
CDR3 protein: CAWGGTGPTEAFF; CDR3 DNA: TGTGCCTGGGGAGGGACAGGACCCACTGAAGCTTTCTTT; J gene: TRBJ1-1; clone size: few; D gene: TRBD1; V gene: TRBV30
CDR3 protein: CASSITPPGPEGQPQHF; CDR3 DNA: TGTGCCAGTAGTATAACCCCACCGGGACCAGAGGGCCAGCCCCAGCATTTT; J gene: TRBJ1-5; clone size: -; D gene: -; V gene: TRBV19
CDR3 protein: CASSFFFRTEAFF; CDR3 DNA: TGTGCCAGCAGCTTCTTTTTCCGGACTGAAGCTTTCTTT; J gene: TRBJ1-1; clone size: -; D gene: -; V gene: TRBV7-9
CDR3 protein: CASSEGRHTEAFF; CDR3 DNA: TGTGCCAGCAGTGAAGGCAGACACACTGAAGCTTTCTTT; J gene: TRBJ1-1; clone size: -; D gene: -; V gene: TRBV6-1
CDR3 protein: CAWWPLSGNTIYF; CDR3 DNA: TGTGCCTGGTGGCCCCTCTCTGGAAACACCATATATTTT; J gene: TRBJ1-3; clone size: -; D gene: -; V gene: TRBV30
CDR3 protein: CASSQPGQGAIVDRAFF; CDR3 DNA: TGTGCCAGCAGCCAACCGGGACAGGGGGCTATTGTTGATAGGGCTTTCTTT; J gene: TRBJ1-1; clone size: -; D gene: TRBD1; V gene: TRBV14
CDR3 protein: CASSVEGNGGTQYF; CDR3 DNA: TGTGCCAGCAGCGTAGAGGGCAACGGCGGGACCCAGTACTTC; J gene: TRBJ2-5; clone size: -; D gene: -; V gene: TRBV9
CDR3 protein: CASSRRQGNTGELFF; CDR3 DNA: TGTGCCAGCAGTAGACGACAGGGGAACACCGGGGAGCTGTTTTTT; J gene: TRBJ2-2; clone size: -; D gene: TRBD1; V gene: TRBV6-6
CDR3 protein: CASRAFSETQYF; CDR3 DNA: TGCGCCAGCAGGGCCTTTTCAGAGACCCAGTACTTC; J gene: TRBJ2-5; clone size: -; D gene: -; V gene: TRBV5-1
CDR3 protein: CASSVLTGWDSPLHF; CDR3 DNA: TGTGCCAGCAGCGTCCTGACAGGGTGGGATTCACCCCTCCACTTT; J gene: TRBJ1-6; clone size: once; D gene: TRBD1; V gene: TRBV7-6
CDR3 protein: CASSPGQGAWETQYF; CDR3 DNA: TGTGCCAGCAGCCCTGGACAGGGGGCTTGGGAGACCCAGTACTTC; J gene: TRBJ2-5; clone size: -; D gene: TRBD1; V gene: TRBV2
CDR3 protein: CASSGQVNTEAFF; CDR3 DNA: TGTGCCAGCAGCGGACAGGTGAACACTGAAGCTTTCTTT; J gene: TRBJ1-1; clone size: -; D gene: TRBD1; V gene: TRBV11-1
CDR3 protein: CASSIVAGGEINWYF; CDR3 DNA: TGTGCCAGTAGTATAGTGGCAGGGGGGGAAATTAATTGGTATTTT; J gene: TRBJ2-3; clone size: -; D gene: -; V gene: TRBV19
CDR3 protein: CASSDWEGNLAKNIQYF; CDR3 DNA: TGTGCCAGCAGTGATTGGGAGGGGAATTTAGCCAAAAACATTCAGTACTTC; J gene: TRBJ2-4; clone size: -; D gene: TRBD2; V gene: TRBV6-1
CDR3 protein: CASSLQERGTGELFF; CDR3 DNA: TGCGCCAGCAGCCTACAAGAGAGGGGGACCGGGGAGCTGTTTTTT; J gene: TRBJ2-2; clone size: -; D gene: -; V gene: TRBV4-3
CDR3 protein: CAWSGGAWTQYF; CDR3 DNA: TGTGCCTGGAGCGGGGGGGCCTGGACCCAGTACTTC; J gene: TRBJ2-5; clone size: -; D gene: TRBD2; V gene: TRBV30
CDR3 protein: CASSFGGTGRLDTQYF; CDR3 DNA: TGTGCCAGCAGCTTTGGGGGGACAGGACGCCTAGATACGCAGTATTTT; J gene: TRBJ2-3; clone size: -; D gene: TRBD1; V gene: TRBV5-4
CDR3 protein: CASSLVGVEAFF; CDR3 DNA: TGTGCCAGCAGCTTGGTCGGGGTTGAAGCTTTCTTT; J gene: TRBJ1-1; clone size: -; D gene: -; V gene: TRBV5-4
CDR3 protein: CASRSGALRVNEQFF; CDR3 DNA: TGTGCCAGCAGATCCGGGGCCCTAAGGGTCAATGAGCAGTTCTTC; J gene: TRBJ2-1; clone size: -; D gene: -; V gene: TRBV6-1
CDR3 protein: CASSFTETGVDGELFF; CDR3 DNA: TGTGCCAGCAGCTTCACCGAGACAGGGGTTGACGGGGAGCTGTTTTTT; J gene: TRBJ2-2; clone size: -; D gene: TRBD1; V gene: TRBV7-9
CDR3 protein: CASGLNRGHTGNQPQHF; CDR3 DNA: TGTGCTAGTGGTTTGAATAGGGGCCACACCGGCAATCAGCCCCAGCATTTT; J gene: TRBJ1-5; clone size: -; D gene: -; V gene: TRBV12-5
CDR3 protein: CASSTFRVRDRYSGNTIYF; CDR3 DNA: TGTGCCAGTAGTACCTTCCGCGTGCGGGACAGGTATTCCGGAAACACCATATATTTT; J gene: TRBJ1-3; clone size: -; D gene: TRBD1; V gene: TRBV19
CDR3 protein: CAISEVRVDLYGYTF; CDR3 DNA: TGTGCCATCAGTGAGGTTCGGGTCGATCTCTATGGCTACACCTTC; J gene: TRBJ1-2; clone size: -; D gene: -; V gene: TRBV10-3
CDR3 protein: CASSPGLATGAGELFF; CDR3 DNA: TGCGCCAGCAGCCCGGGACTAGCAACGGGGGCCGGGGAGCTGTTTTTT; J gene: TRBJ2-2; clone size: once; D gene: TRBD2; V gene: TRBV5-1
CDR3 protein: CASSLTGQGNPDTQYF; CDR3 DNA: TGTGCCAGCAGCTTAACAGGACAGGGGAACCCAGATACGCAGTATTTT; J gene: TRBJ2-3; clone size: -; D gene: TRBD1; V gene: TRBV7-3
CDR3 protein: CSVGGQSNYGYTF; CDR3 DNA: TGCAGCGTTGGGGGGCAATCCAACTATGGCTACACCTTC; J gene: TRBJ1-2; clone size: -; D gene: -; V gene: TRBV29-1
CDR3 protein: CASSPRSGNTEAFF; CDR3 DNA: TGTGCCAGCAGCCCCCGATCAGGGAACACTGAAGCTTTCTTT; J gene: TRBJ1-1; clone size: -; D gene: -; V gene: TRBV7-3
CDR3 protein: CASSPRTLKNTEAFF; CDR3 DNA: TGTGCCAGCTCTCCAAGGACACTGAAGAACACTGAAGCTTTCTTT; J gene: TRBJ1-1; clone size: -; D gene: -; V gene: TRBV18
CDR3 protein: CASSIDGRAWDEQFF; CDR3 DNA: TGTGCCAGCAGTATCGACGGACGGGCCTGGGATGAGCAGTTCTTC; J gene: TRBJ2-1; clone size: -; D gene: -; V gene: TRBV11-3
CDR3 protein: CASSQGAGTQDTQYF; CDR3 DNA: TGCGCCAGCAGCCAAGGAGCGGGGACCCAGGATACGCAGTATTTT; J gene: TRBJ2-3; clone size: -; D gene: TRBD2; V gene: TRBV4-3
CDR3 protein: CASSSGRSGNTIYF; CDR3 DNA: TGTGCCAGTTCCTCGGGACGGTCTGGAAACACCATATATTTT; J gene: TRBJ1-3; clone size: -; D gene: -; V gene: TRBV25-1
CDR3 protein: CASSPDQGTDTQYF; CDR3 DNA: TGTGCCAGCTCACCCGACCAGGGCACAGATACGCAGTATTTT; J gene: TRBJ2-3; clone size: -; D gene: -; V gene: TRBV18
CDR3 protein: CASSPRIGTYEQYF; CDR3 DNA: TGTGCCAGCAGTCCCCGGATAGGGACCTACGAGCAGTACTTC; J gene: TRBJ2-7; clone size: -; D gene: -; V gene: TRBV27
CDR3 protein: CSAADSTDTQYF; CDR3 DNA: TGCAGCGCAGCGGACAGCACAGATACGCAGTATTTT; J gene: TRBJ2-3; clone size: -; D gene: -; V gene: TRBV29-1
CDR3 protein: CASSPSGYGYTF; CDR3 DNA: TGTGCCAGCAGCCCCTCGGGGTATGGCTACACCTTC; J gene: TRBJ1-2; clone size: -; D gene: -; V gene: TRBV7-6
CDR3 protein: CASSLGGEDLQYF; CDR3 DNA: TGTGCCAGCAGCTTAGGGGGCGAGGACCTCCAGTACTTC; J gene: TRBJ2-7; clone size: -; D gene: -; V gene: TRBV7-8
CDR3 protein: CASSLEGGVRPVYEQYF; CDR3 DNA: TGTGCCAGCAGCTTAGAGGGGGGGGTCAGACCGGTTTACGAGCAGTACTTC; J gene: TRBJ2-7; clone size: -; D gene: -; V gene: TRBV7-8